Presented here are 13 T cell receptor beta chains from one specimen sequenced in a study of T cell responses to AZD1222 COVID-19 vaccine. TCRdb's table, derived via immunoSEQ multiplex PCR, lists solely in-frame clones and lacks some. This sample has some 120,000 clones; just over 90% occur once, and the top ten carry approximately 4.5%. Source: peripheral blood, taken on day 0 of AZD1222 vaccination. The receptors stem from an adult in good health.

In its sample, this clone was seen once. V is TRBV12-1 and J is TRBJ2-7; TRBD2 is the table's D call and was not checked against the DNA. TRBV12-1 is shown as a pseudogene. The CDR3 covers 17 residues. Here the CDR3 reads CASSLNPAGGLPYEQYF. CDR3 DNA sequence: TGTGCCAGCAGCTTAAACCCCGCCGGGGGACTTCCCTACGAGCAGTACTTC.

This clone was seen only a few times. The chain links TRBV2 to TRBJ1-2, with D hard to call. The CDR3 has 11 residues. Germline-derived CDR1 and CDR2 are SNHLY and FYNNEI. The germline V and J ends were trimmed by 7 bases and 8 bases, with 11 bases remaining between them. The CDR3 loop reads CASNGLRGYTF. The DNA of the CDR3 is TGTGCCAGCAATGGGCTGAGGGGCTACACCTTC.

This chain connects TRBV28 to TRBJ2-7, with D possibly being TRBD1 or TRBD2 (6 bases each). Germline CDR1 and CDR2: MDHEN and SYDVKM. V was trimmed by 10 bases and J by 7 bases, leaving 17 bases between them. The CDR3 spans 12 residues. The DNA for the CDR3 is TGTGCCACCGACCGGGGGCTGGGGGAGCAGTACTTC. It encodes CATDRGLGEQYF.

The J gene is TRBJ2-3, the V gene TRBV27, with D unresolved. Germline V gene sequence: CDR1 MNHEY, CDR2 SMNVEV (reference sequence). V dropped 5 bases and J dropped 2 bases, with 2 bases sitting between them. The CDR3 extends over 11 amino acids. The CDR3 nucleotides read TGTGCCAGCAGTAACACAGATACGCAGTATTTT. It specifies CASSNTDTQYF.

CDR3 in DNA: TGTGCCAGTAGTCGACAGGTGATTGGAGAGACCCAGTACTTC. Its translation: CASSRQVIGETQYF. V usage is TRBV19 and J usage is TRBJ2-5; possible D gene TRBD1, 6 bases. Trimming left V 5 bases short and J 4 bases short, with 14 bases between. The CDR3 loop spans 14 amino acids. Germline CDR1 and CDR2: LNHDA and SQIVND (reference sequence).

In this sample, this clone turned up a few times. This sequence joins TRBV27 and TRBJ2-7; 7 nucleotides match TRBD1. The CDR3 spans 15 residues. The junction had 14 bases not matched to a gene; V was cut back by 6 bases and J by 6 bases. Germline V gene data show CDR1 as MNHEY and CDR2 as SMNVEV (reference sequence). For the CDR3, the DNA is TGTGCCAGCAGCCTTTCGTCCAGGGGGAGCGGCGAGCAGTACTTC. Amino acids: CASSLSSRGSGEQYF.

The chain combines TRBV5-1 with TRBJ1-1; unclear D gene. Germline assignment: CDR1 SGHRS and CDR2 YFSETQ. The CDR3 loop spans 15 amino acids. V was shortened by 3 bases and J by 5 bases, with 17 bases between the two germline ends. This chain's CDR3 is CASSSVLSGETEAFF. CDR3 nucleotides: TGCGCCAGCAGCTCCGTCCTGTCGGGTGAGACTGAAGCTTTCTTT.

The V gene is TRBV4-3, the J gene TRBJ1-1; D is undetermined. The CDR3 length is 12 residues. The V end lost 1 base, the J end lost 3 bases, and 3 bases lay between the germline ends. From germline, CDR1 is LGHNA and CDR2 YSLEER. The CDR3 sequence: CASSQGDTEAFF. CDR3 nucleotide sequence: TGCGCCAGCAGCCAAGGTGACACTGAAGCTTTCTTT.

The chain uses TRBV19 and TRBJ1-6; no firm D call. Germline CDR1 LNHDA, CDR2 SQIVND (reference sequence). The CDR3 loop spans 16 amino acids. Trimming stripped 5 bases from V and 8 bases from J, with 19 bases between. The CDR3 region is CASSATSGLEDSPLHF. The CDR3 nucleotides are TGTGCCAGTAGTGCAACCTCGGGTCTGGAGGATTCACCCCTCCACTTT.

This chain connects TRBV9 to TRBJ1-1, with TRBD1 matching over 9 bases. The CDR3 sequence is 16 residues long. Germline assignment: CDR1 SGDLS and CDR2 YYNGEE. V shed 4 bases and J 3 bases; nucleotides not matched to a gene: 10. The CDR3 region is CASSPRGQGGDTEAFF. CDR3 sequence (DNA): TGTGCCAGCAGCCCAAGGGGACAGGGTGGGGACACTGAAGCTTTCTTT.

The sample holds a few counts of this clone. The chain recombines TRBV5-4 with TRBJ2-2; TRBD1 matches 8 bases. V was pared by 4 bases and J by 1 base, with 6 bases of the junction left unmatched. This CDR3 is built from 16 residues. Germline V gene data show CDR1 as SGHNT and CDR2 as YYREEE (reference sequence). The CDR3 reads CASSLGQGQNTGELFF. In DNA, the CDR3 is TGTGCCAGCAGCCTAGGACAGGGACAGAACACCGGGGAGCTGTTTTTT.

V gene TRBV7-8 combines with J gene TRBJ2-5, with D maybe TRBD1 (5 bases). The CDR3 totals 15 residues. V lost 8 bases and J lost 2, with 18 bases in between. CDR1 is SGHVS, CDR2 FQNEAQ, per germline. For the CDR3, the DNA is TGTGCCAGCTCCGACGCTAGGGGTAGACAAGAGACCCAGTACTTC. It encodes CASSDARGRQETQYF.

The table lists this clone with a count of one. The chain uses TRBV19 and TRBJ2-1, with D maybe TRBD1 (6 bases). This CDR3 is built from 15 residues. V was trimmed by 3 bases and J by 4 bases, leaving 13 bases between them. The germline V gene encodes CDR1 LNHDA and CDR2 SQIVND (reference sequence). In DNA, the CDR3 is TGTGCCAGTAGTATTTTACAGGGTCCTTACAATGAGCAGTTCTTC. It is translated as CASSILQGPYNEQFF.